The 19 T cell receptor beta chains given below trace back to one sample, sequenced in a study of cytomegalovirus exposure and HLA in healthy donors. The PCR was carried out with 60 Vbeta primers and 13 Jbeta primers. Sequenced by immunoSEQ multiplex PCR; TCRdb stores in-frame clones only, minus some. The sample lists some 160,000 clones; 86% were seen once. Material: PBMCs. All receptors come from a woman younger than 35 in good health and CMV-seronegative.

In its sample, this clone was seen once. This chain links TRBV9 with TRBJ2-1; D is unclear. Germline loops: CDR1 SGDLS, CDR2 YYNGEE. The CDR3 has 15 amino acids. The V end lost 0 bases, the J end lost 2 bases, and 9 bases lay between the germline ends. The CDR3 DNA follows: TGTGCCAGCAGCGTAGTTGACTCCCCCTACAATGAGCAGTTCTTC. Protein product: CASSVVDSPYNEQFF.

This clone was seen only a few times. This chain joins TRBV4-1 and TRBJ1-4; possible D gene TRBD1, 5 bases. CDR1 MGHRA and CDR2 YSYEKL come from the germline V gene. The CDR3 is 14 residues long. Trimming took 1 base from V and 7 from J, leaving 10 bases between them. DNA for the CDR3: TGCGCCAGCAGCCAAGTCAGGGTTGGTGAAAAACTGTTTTTT. Translation gives CASSQVRVGEKLFF.

The V gene is TRBV15, the J gene TRBJ1-2, with D hard to call. CDR3 length equals 13 residues. CDR1 and CDR2 from the germline V gene are LNHNV and YYDKDF (reference sequence). V was pared by 5 bases and J by 0 bases, with 7 bases between. The CDR3 DNA follows: TGTGCCACCAGCGTGGACTCTAACTATGGCTACACCTTC. As protein: CATSVDSNYGYTF.

The chain employs TRBV28 and TRBJ1-2, with a possible D match to TRBD1 (6 bases). V was cut by 8 bases and J by 4 bases, with 20 bases left in between. This CDR3 spans 15 amino acids. From germline, CDR1 is MDHEN and CDR2 SYDVKM. For the CDR3, the DNA is TGTGCCAGCGGGAGACACAGACAGGCCCCCTATGGCTACACCTTC. It codes for CASGRHRQAPYGYTF.

The chain combines TRBV19 with TRBJ1-6; D possibly corresponds to TRBD1 (5 bases). This CDR3 is 13 amino acids long. Trimming cost V 3 bases and J 10 bases, with 10 bases left between them. Looked up from germline, CDR1 is LNHDA and CDR2 is SQIVND (reference sequence). Here the CDR3 reads CASSMQDNSPLHF. CDR3 bases: TGTGCCAGTAGTATGCAGGACAACTCACCCCTCCACTTT.

This clone was counted a few times. The chain uses TRBV6-1 and TRBJ1-1; no reliable D call. Germline V gene sequence: CDR1 MNHNS, CDR2 SASEGT. The CDR3 is made up of 14 amino acids. The V end lost 1 base, the J end lost 5 bases, and 11 bases lay between the germline ends. In DNA form, the CDR3 reads TGTGCCAGCAGTGAAGGTCCTGGAGGTACTGAAGCTTTCTTT. Translating it yields CASSEGPGGTEAFF.

J is TRBJ2-3 and V is TRBV28; weak D call: TRBD1 (6 bases). CDR1 MDHEN and CDR2 SYDVKM come from the germline V gene. The V and J ends lost 7 bases and 6 bases respectively, with 20 bases between them. This CDR3 has 15 residues. The CDR3 nucleotides are TGTGCCAGCACTAGATGGGGACACAAGGGGGATACGCAGTATTTT. It specifies CASTRWGHKGDTQYF.

This clone appeared a few times. This sequence joins TRBV7-8 and TRBJ1-3; 7 bases fit TRBD1. This CDR3 is built from 16 residues. The trim removed 1 base at V and 4 bases at J, leaving 7 bases unmatched. Looked up from germline, CDR1 is SGHVS and CDR2 is FQNEAQ. CDR3 DNA: TGTGCCAGCAGCTTAGAACGTAGGGGGCCGGGAAACACCATATATTTT. Amino acid sequence: CASSLERRGPGNTIYF.

This chain links TRBV5-1 with TRBJ1-1, with D possibly TRBD1 on 5 matching bases. This CDR3 is 12 amino acids long. V dropped 0 bases and J dropped 8 bases, with 8 bases sitting between them. Looked up from germline, CDR1 is SGHRS and CDR2 is YFSETQ. CDR3: CASSLDRLEAFF. The CDR3 DNA follows: TGCGCCAGCAGCTTGGACAGGCTCGAAGCTTTCTTT.

This chain connects TRBV4-1 to TRBJ1-1; D may be TRBD1 (6 bases). V gave up 4 bases and J gave up 4 bases, with 19 bases separating them. CDR1 is MGHRA and CDR2 is YSYEKL in the germline V gene. CDR3 length: 16 residues. CDR3 coding DNA: TGCGCCAGCAGCCCCGGACAGCAGCACTCACGCACTGAAGCTTTCTTT. This codes for CASSPGQQHSRTEAFF.

CDR3 sequence (DNA): TGTGCCAGCAGCCCCTCCCAACCGAGGAGCTACACCTTC. This gives the protein CASSPSQPRSYTF. J is TRBJ1-2 and V is TRBV28; no clear D. From germline, CDR1 is MDHEN and CDR2 SYDVKM. Trimming left V 6 bases short and J 9 bases short, with 17 bases between. The CDR3 length is 13 residues.

The V call is TRBV7-2, the J call TRBJ2-5, with a weak D call TRBD1 (5 bases). The CDR3 is 15 residues long. Trimming removed 7 bases at V and 0 bases at J, with 15 bases between. Germline CDR1 SGHTA, CDR2 FQGNSA. Here the CDR3 reads CASNQPAGHQETQYF. The CDR3, as DNA: TGTGCCAGCAACCAGCCGGCAGGGCACCAAGAGACCCAGTACTTC.

The rearrangement links TRBV19 to TRBJ2-2; a weak D match, TRBD2 (5 bases). Trimming removed 3 bases at V and 2 bases at J, with 13 bases between. This CDR3 has 16 amino acids. Germline assignment: CDR1 LNHDA and CDR2 SQIVND (reference sequence). CDR3 DNA: TGTGCCAGTAGTATTTTTCGGGATTCCAACACCGGGGAGCTGTTTTTT. Translated: CASSIFRDSNTGELFF. Variable domain in full (rest from reference TRBV19 and TRBJ2-2): DGGITQSPKYLFRKEGQNVTLSCEQNLNHDAMYWYRQDPGQGLRLIYYSQIVNDFQKGDIAEGYSVSREKKESFPLTVTSAQKNPTAFYLCASSIFRDSNTGELFFGEGSRLTVL.

Worth noting for this clone: A read error may account for a junction end that differs from germline. The chain is built from TRBV7-9 and TRBJ2-3, with D possibly being TRBD1 (6 bases). Germline V CDR1 and CDR2: SEHNR, FQNEAQ (reference sequence). The CDR3 loop spans 15 amino acids. The CDR3 loop reads CSSSLQPGVADTQYF. The CDR3 DNA sequence: TGTTCCAGCAGCTTACAACCAGGGGTTGCAGATACGCAGTATTTT.

The CDR3 loop reads CASSIAPNTEAFF. Here the CDR3 DNA reads TGTGCCAGTAGTATAGCTCCGAACACTGAAGCTTTCTTT. The rearrangement links TRBV19 to TRBJ1-1; D is unresolved. This CDR3 is built from 13 residues. Germline CDR1 LNHDA, CDR2 SQIVND (reference sequence). Trimming stripped 1 base from V and 1 base from J, with 4 bases between.

This clone showed up just once. The CDR3 DNA follows: TGTGCCAGCAGTCCCCGCCCCGCGCCCCATCAGCCCCAGCATTTT. It is translated as CASSPRPAPHQPQHF. The gene calls are TRBV28 and TRBJ1-5; no firm D call. This CDR3 spans 15 amino acids. From germline, CDR1 is MDHEN and CDR2 SYDVKM. Trimming left V 5 bases short and J 5 bases short, with 16 bases between.

The chain uses TRBV2 and TRBJ1-2, with 8 bases lining up with TRBD1. The V and J ends lost 6 bases and 5 bases, in that order; junction bases with no gene match: 14. This CDR3 region has 16 residues. From germline, CDR1 is SNHLY and CDR2 FYNNEI. The CDR3 bases are TGTGCCAGCAGCCGATCGACAGGGGATGTCCGATATGGCTACACCTTC. Protein: CASSRSTGDVRYGYTF.

The rearrangement uses TRBV9 and TRBJ1-4, with D possibly matching TRBD1 (6 bases). The V end was cut by 4 bases, the J end by 4 bases, with 17 bases between. CDR3 length equals 16 residues. CDR1 is SGDLS and CDR2 is YYNGEE in the germline V gene. The CDR3 is CASSSGQQPINEKLFF. The DNA of the CDR3 is TGTGCCAGCAGCTCCGGACAGCAGCCCATTAATGAAAAACTGTTTTTT. Full variable domain (rest looked up from reference TRBV9 and TRBJ1-4): DSGVTQTPKHLITATGQRVTLRCSPRSGDLSVYWYQQSLDQGLQFLIQYYNGEERAKGNILERFSAQQFPDLHSELNLSSLELGDSALYFCASSSGQQPINEKLFFGSGTQLSVL.

This chain uses TRBV5-1 with TRBJ2-7, with D perhaps TRBD2 (7 bases). With 0 bases removed from V and 2 bases from J, the gap between germline ends came to 15 bases. Per the germline V gene, CDR1 is SGHRS and CDR2 is YFSETQ. The CDR3 length is 16 residues. In nucleotides, the CDR3 is TGCGCCAGCAGCTTGGCCAGTAGGGGGGGGCCCTACGAGCAGTACTTC. The encoded protein is CASSLASRGGPYEQYF.